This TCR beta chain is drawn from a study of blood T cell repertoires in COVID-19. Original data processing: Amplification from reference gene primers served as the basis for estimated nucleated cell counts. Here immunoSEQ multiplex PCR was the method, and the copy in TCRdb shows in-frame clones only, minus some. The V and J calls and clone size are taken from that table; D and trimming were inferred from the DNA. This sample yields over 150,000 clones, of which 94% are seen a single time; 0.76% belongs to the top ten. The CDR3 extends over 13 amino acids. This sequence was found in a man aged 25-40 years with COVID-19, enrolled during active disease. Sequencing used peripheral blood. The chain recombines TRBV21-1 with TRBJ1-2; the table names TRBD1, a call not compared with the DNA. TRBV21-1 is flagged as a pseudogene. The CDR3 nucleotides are TGTGCCAGCCGCCTAGGGGGCGCTCGTGGCTACACCTTC. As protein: CASRLGGARGYTF.